The 20 T cell receptor beta chains listed next were all sequenced from one sample in a study of blood T cell repertoires in COVID-19. Some clones are missing from TCRdb's copy, which holds only in-frame ones; the method was immunoSEQ multiplex PCR. The sample records around 93,000 clones, around nine tenths being singletons. The specimen sequenced was peripheral blood. The receptors here all came from a human donor in a cohort sampled during active COVID-19.

The J gene is TRBJ1-2, the V gene TRBV28; 7 bases are shared with TRBD1. After removal of 3 bases from V and 4 bases from J, the junction contained 8 bases not matched to a gene. The CDR3 is made up of 15 amino acids. Germline CDR1 and CDR2: MDHEN and SYDVKM. CDR3 DNA sequence: TGTGCCAGCAGTTTCCTCAGGGGGGCGGCCTATGGCTACACCTTC. Translating it yields CASSFLRGAAYGYTF.

The chain uses TRBV5-4 and TRBJ1-5; TRBD1 aligns across 12 bases. Germline V gene lookup returns CDR1 SGHNT and CDR2 YYREEE (reference sequence). This CDR3 comprises 17 residues. V lost 4 bases, J lost 5 bases, and 10 bases stayed unmatched. CDR3 region: CASSPGQGAPWYQPQHF. CDR3 DNA sequence: TGTGCCAGCAGCCCGGGACAGGGGGCCCCTTGGTATCAGCCCCAGCATTTT. Drawing the rest from reference TRBV5-4 and TRBJ1-5, the complete variable domain is ETGVTQSPTHLIKTRGQQVTLRCSSQSGHNTVSWYQQALGQGPQFIFQYYREEENGRGNFPPRFSGLQFPNYSSELNVNALELDDSALYLCASSPGQGAPWYQPQHFGDGTRLSIL.

The chain recombines TRBV5-1 with TRBJ1-1, with D possibly matching TRBD1 (6 bases). The CDR3 loop spans 15 amino acids. The germline gives CDR1 SGHRS, CDR2 YFSETQ. The V and J ends lost 4 bases and 6 bases respectively, with 19 bases between them. The CDR3: CASSTEGGVGAEAFF. The CDR3 DNA follows: TGCGCCAGCAGCACCGAAGGGGGGGTCGGGGCTGAAGCTTTCTTT.

The rearrangement joins TRBV6-5 to TRBJ1-1, with 11 bases that match TRBD1. The CDR3 totals 15 residues. CDR1 and CDR2 (germline): MNHEY, SVGAGI. V lost 5 bases to trimming and J lost 6 bases; unmatched junction nucleotides: 8. CDR3: CASSLGTGGWSEAFF. CDR3 in DNA: TGTGCCAGCAGTCTAGGGACAGGGGGTTGGTCTGAAGCTTTCTTT.

The V and J genes are TRBV18 and TRBJ1-1; 9 bases match TRBD1. CDR3 size: 14 residues. After removal of 5 bases from V and 3 bases from J, the junction contained 4 bases not matched to a gene. Germline values: CDR1 KGHSH, CDR2 LQKENI. CDR3 DNA: TGTGCCAGCTCATCCGGACAGGGGTACACTGAAGCTTTCTTT. This codes for CASSSGQGYTEAFF.

The J gene is TRBJ2-7, the V gene TRBV19; 8 bases agree with TRBD1. The V gene's germline CDR1 is LNHDA and CDR2 SQIVND (reference sequence). Trimming took 4 bases from V and 0 from J; bases not matched to a gene: 5. This CDR3 contains 15 residues. The CDR3 region is CASSRGQGFSYEQYF. CDR3 nucleotide sequence: TGTGCCAGTAGTAGAGGACAGGGATTCTCCTACGAGCAGTACTTC.

This sequence joins TRBV6-2 or TRBV6-3 and TRBJ2-5; D is possibly TRBD2 (5 bases). V shed 0 bases and J shed 5 bases, with 19 bases lying between them. Per the germline V gene, CDR1 is MNHEY and CDR2 is SVGEGT. The CDR3 totals 17 residues. The CDR3 DNA reads as TGTGCCAGCAGTTACTCGATCGCGGGCCCGCGACGGGAGACCCAGTACTTC. It codes for CASSYSIAGPRRETQYF.

This sequence joins TRBV19 and TRBJ1-1; D possibly corresponds to TRBD1 (5 bases). This CDR3 comprises 15 residues. V lost 6 bases to trimming and J lost 4 bases, with 18 bases between them. Germline V gives CDR1 LNHDA, CDR2 SQIVND (reference sequence). CDR3 region: CASSKYRTQGTEAFF. The CDR3 bases are TGTGCCAGTAGCAAGTACAGGACGCAGGGCACTGAAGCTTTCTTT.

The J gene is TRBJ2-2, the V gene TRBV4-1; 8 bases line up with TRBD2. Looked up from germline, CDR1 is MGHRA and CDR2 is YSYEKL. The CDR3 has 16 residues. V gave up 2 bases and J gave up 5 bases; unmatched junction bases: 7. The CDR3 DNA reads TGCGCCAGCAGCCAACCTTACGGGGGGGCGACCGGGGAGCTGTTTTTT. Translated: CASSQPYGGATGELFF.

The CDR3 reads CASTPGLAGAASTDTQYF. CDR3 coding DNA: TGCGCCAGCACGCCGGGACTAGCGGGGGCGGCCAGCACAGATACGCAGTATTTT. The genes are TRBV5-1 and TRBJ2-3; TRBD2 aligns across 14 bases. CDR1 and CDR2 from the germline V gene are SGHRS and YFSETQ. CDR3 length: 18 amino acids. After removal of 6 bases from V and 0 bases from J, the junction contained 9 bases not matched to a gene.

The chain carries TRBV13 and TRBJ2-2; D is perhaps TRBD1 (6 bases). Germline V gene sequence: CDR1 PRHDT, CDR2 FYEKMQ (reference sequence). V lost 0 bases and J 2 bases, leaving 13 bases between the germline ends. The CDR3 spans 17 residues. CDR3 loop: CASSLGHGTTNTGELFF. CDR3 bases: TGTGCCAGCAGCTTAGGCCACGGGACAACTAACACCGGGGAGCTGTTTTTT.

This chain joins TRBV27 and TRBJ2-7; tentatively, D is TRBD1 (5 bases). Per the germline V gene, CDR1 is MNHEY and CDR2 is SMNVEV (reference sequence). Between the trimmed V and J ends, which lost 5 bases and 3 bases, there was a span of 14 bases. This CDR3 contains 14 residues. The CDR3 nucleotides read TGTGCCAGCAGTAGACAGATAAACTACTACGAGCAGTACTTC. Its protein is CASSRQINYYEQYF.

V is TRBV7-3 and J is TRBJ2-7; TRBD2 matches at 9 bases. This CDR3 is built from 13 residues. CDR1 is SGHTA and CDR2 is FQGTGA in the germline V gene. J gave up 3 bases and V 8 bases, and 5 bases lay outside the gene matches. DNA for the CDR3: TGTGCCAGCGCAATAGCGGGAGACTACGAGCAGTACTTC. Protein sequence: CASAIAGDYEQYF.

This rearrangement joins TRBV5-6 to TRBJ2-3; 7 nucleotides align to TRBD2. V gave up 0 bases and J gave up 2 bases; unmatched junction bases: 6. The germline gives CDR1 SGHDT, CDR2 YYEEEE. The CDR3 is made up of 16 amino acids. The CDR3 DNA is TGTGCCAGCAGCTTGGAGGGGCTAGCGGTCACAGATACGCAGTATTTT. Translating it yields CASSLEGLAVTDTQYF.

This chain joins TRBV27 and TRBJ2-3, with D unclear. With 5 bases removed from V and 0 bases from J, the gap between germline ends came to 9 bases. The CDR3 runs to 14 residues. The germline gives CDR1 MNHEY, CDR2 SMNVEV (reference sequence). Here the CDR3 DNA reads TGTGCCAGCAGTCCCGCTAGTAGCACAGATACGCAGTATTTT. It yields the protein CASSPASSTDTQYF.

The chain recombines TRBV7-8 with TRBJ2-3; TRBD1 is a possible D gene (5 bases). The CDR3 length is 15 residues. The germline V gene encodes CDR1 SGHVS and CDR2 FQNEAQ. Trimming stripped 5 bases from V and 3 bases from J, with 15 bases between. The CDR3: CASSRDSGRTDTQYF. Here the CDR3 DNA reads TGTGCCAGCAGCCGAGACAGTGGTAGGACAGATACGCAGTATTTT.

V is TRBV7-9 and J is TRBJ1-2, with TRBD1 matching over 8 bases. The V segment lost 8 bases and the J segment 8 bases; nucleotides outside the gene matches: 16. This CDR3 contains 15 residues. Germline-derived CDR1 and CDR2 are SEHNR and FQNEAQ (reference sequence). CDR3 sequence (DNA): TGTGCCAGCGAGCTAGCAGCAGGGGGCGCATGGGGCTACACCTTC. Protein sequence: CASELAAGGAWGYTF.

This clone showed up just once. The chain recombines TRBV3-1 (or the pseudogene TRBV3-2) with TRBJ2-5; the match to TRBD2 covers 9 bases. Per the germline V gene, CDR1 is LGHDT and CDR2 is YNNKEL (reference sequence). Trimming removed 4 bases from V and 5 bases from J; junction bases left unmatched: 11. The CDR3 contains 16 residues. The CDR3 loop is CASSPYSSGGRETQYF. CDR3 bases: TGTGCCAGCAGCCCGTACTCCAGCGGGGGGAGGGAGACCCAGTACTTC.

The rearrangement joins TRBV11-2 to TRBJ2-5; the match to TRBD2 covers 10 bases. The CDR3 extends over 16 amino acids. Germline loops: CDR1 SGHAT, CDR2 FQNNGV. V lost 5 bases, J lost 4 bases, and 10 bases stayed unmatched. The CDR3 DNA reads as TGTGCCAGCAGCGTGGGAGCGGGGGGGCCGGTAGAGACCCAGTACTTC. The encoded protein is CASSVGAGGPVETQYF.

The rearrangement joins TRBV9 to TRBJ2-2; a possible D gene is TRBD1 (5 bases). Germline V lookup: CDR1 SGDLS, CDR2 YYNGEE. Trimming removed 0 bases from V and 1 base from J, with 7 bases in between. There are 15 residues in the CDR3. CDR3 sequence reads: CASSVEQGNTGELFF. For the CDR3, the DNA is TGTGCCAGCAGCGTAGAGCAGGGGAACACCGGGGAGCTGTTTTTT.